A single sample is the source of the 17 T cell receptor beta chains below, sequenced in a study of blood T cell repertoires in COVID-19. Sequenced by immunoSEQ multiplex PCR; TCRdb stores in-frame clones only, minus some. The profile shows some 150,000 clones, 75% to 85% of them singletons. Sequencing used peripheral blood. Receptors were obtained from a human donor with acute or convalescent COVID-19. The donor label of this sample is uncertain.

The J gene is TRBJ1-5, the V gene TRBV19; the D is unclear. The CDR3 consists of 14 residues. CDR1 is LNHDA and CDR2 is SQIVND in the germline V gene (reference sequence). V lost 5 bases and J 2 bases, leaving 10 bases between the germline ends. The CDR3 region has the DNA TGTGCCAGTAGTCAGAGAAGCGGCAATCAGCCCCAGCATTTT. Amino acid sequence: CASSQRSGNQPQHF.

Judged by abundance, this clone is medium-sized. This rearrangement joins TRBV2 to TRBJ2-3; D not certain. Trimming shortened V by 6 bases and J by 11 bases, and 21 bases separated the two germline ends. Germline V gene data show CDR1 as SNHLY and CDR2 as FYNNEI. The CDR3 is made up of 14 amino acids. Here the CDR3 DNA reads TGTGCCAGCAGCCGTACCCTGACTTTCGTTCAGCAGTATTTT. Translating it yields CASSRTLTFVQQYF.

The rearrangement joins TRBV18 to TRBJ2-7, with D possibly TRBD2 on 6 matching bases. V lost 4 bases and J 5 bases, leaving 18 bases between the germline ends. The length of the CDR3 is 15 residues. Germline V gene lookup returns CDR1 KGHSH and CDR2 LQKENI. CDR3 loop: CASSQGQSGHDEQYV. CDR3 nucleotide sequence: TGTGCCAGCTCACAGGGTCAAAGCGGGCACGACGAGCAGTACGTC.

V usage is TRBV5-6 and J usage is TRBJ1-1; D call uncertain. V gave up 4 bases and J gave up 4 bases, with 11 bases separating them. This CDR3 is built from 13 residues. From germline, CDR1 is SGHDT and CDR2 YYEEEE. Here the CDR3 DNA reads TGTGCCAGCAGCCGAGCCCGGGGCACTGAAGCTTTCTTT. Its translation is CASSRARGTEAFF. Variable domain in full (rest from reference TRBV5-6 and TRBJ1-1): DAGVTQSPTHLIKTRGQQVTLRCSPKSGHDTVSWYQQALGQGPQFIFQYYEEEERQRGNFPDRFSGHQFPNYSSELNVNALLLGDSALYLCASSRARGTEAFFGQGTRLTVV.

The rearrangement links TRBV6-5 to TRBJ2-2, with D possibly being TRBD2 (6 bases). The CDR3 runs to 12 residues. Germline V gene data show CDR1 as MNHEY and CDR2 as SVGAGI. The V and J ends lost 10 bases and 5 bases respectively, with 11 bases between them. The CDR3 spells CATHRGTGELFF. CDR3 in DNA: TGTGCCACACATCGGGGGACCGGGGAGCTGTTTTTT.

V and J are TRBV5-1 and TRBJ2-7; 7 bases fit TRBD1. The trim removed 6 bases at V and 2 bases at J, leaving 11 bases unmatched. The CDR3 covers 15 residues. CDR1 and CDR2 (germline): SGHRS, YFSETQ. The CDR3 region has the DNA TGCGCCAGCAAGATCCGGGACAGCGCTACCTACGAGCAGTACTTC. It yields the protein CASKIRDSATYEQYF.

This sequence joins TRBV9 and TRBJ1-6; no clear D gene. Between the trimmed V and J ends, which lost 4 bases and 8 bases, there was a span of 13 bases. CDR1 and CDR2 (germline): SGDLS, YYNGEE. This CDR3 has 14 amino acids. CDR3 in DNA: TGTGCCAGCAGCCCTCCGACACCTGATTCACCCCTCCACTTT. Translation: CASSPPTPDSPLHF.

The CDR3: CAWSLGQGGPQHF. In DNA, the CDR3 is TGTGCCTGGAGCCTGGGGCAGGGAGGGCCCCAGCATTTT. The chain combines TRBV30 with TRBJ1-5, with D tentatively TRBD1 (5 bases). CDR1 and CDR2 from the germline V gene are GTSNPN and SVGIG (reference sequence). Trimming removed 3 bases from V and 9 bases from J, with 15 bases in between. CDR3 length: 13 amino acids.

This clone was seen a single time. The chain combines TRBV7-2 with TRBJ2-2; D perhaps matches TRBD1 (6 bases). V lost 4 bases to trimming and J lost 2 bases, with 11 bases between them. The CDR3 consists of 15 residues. The germline V gene encodes CDR1 SGHTA and CDR2 FQGNSA. CDR3 sequence: CASSSTGLNTGELFF. Written as DNA, the CDR3 is TGTGCCAGCAGCTCCACAGGGCTTAACACCGGGGAGCTGTTTTTT.

The chain uses TRBV12-3 or TRBV12-4 and TRBJ1-5, with D perhaps matching TRBD1 (5 bases). The CDR3 totals 13 residues. The V end lost 6 bases, the J end lost 9 bases, and 15 bases lay between the germline ends. The CDR3 region has the DNA TGTGCCAGCAGCTTTGCAGGGATAAGGCCCCAGCATTTT. Translated, it gives CASSFAGIRPQHF.

This rearrangement joins TRBV14 to TRBJ2-3, with D maybe TRBD2 (7 bases). The length of the CDR3 is 16 residues. From germline, CDR1 is SGHDN and CDR2 FVKESK. The germline V and J ends were trimmed by 1 base and 1 base, with 12 bases remaining between them. The CDR3 coding sequence is TGTGCCAGCAGCCAAGGAGGGGGGGGTGGCACAGATACGCAGTATTTT. Protein product: CASSQGGGGGTDTQYF.

In its sample, this clone was seen a few times. V gene TRBV29-1 combines with J gene TRBJ1-2, with 8 bases identical to TRBD1. The CDR3 length is 14 residues. With 3 bases clipped from V and 1 base from J, the junction kept 4 bases outside the gene matches. Per germline, CDR1 SQVTM and CDR2 ANQGSEA. In nucleotides, the CDR3 is TGCAGCGTTGATCCTACAGGGGGTAACTATGGCTACACCTTC. Encoded protein: CSVDPTGGNYGYTF.

The gene calls are TRBV5-4 and TRBJ1-1; D is undetermined. Trimming cost V 2 bases and J 1 base, with 18 bases left between them. The CDR3 is 17 residues long. Germline values: CDR1 SGHNT, CDR2 YYREEE (reference sequence). CDR3 sequence reads: CASSLSSLGFTNTEAFF. CDR3 nucleotides: TGTGCCAGCAGCTTATCCTCGCTCGGTTTCACGAACACTGAAGCTTTCTTT.

V is TRBV14 and J is TRBJ2-2; D is undetermined. With 0 bases removed from V and 1 base from J, the gap between germline ends came to 6 bases. The CDR3 covers 15 residues. From germline, CDR1 is SGHDN and CDR2 FVKESK. CDR3 bases: TGTGCCAGCAGCCAAGAGCTAGGGAACACCGGGGAGCTGTTTTTT. Encoded protein: CASSQELGNTGELFF.

The J gene is TRBJ1-2, the V gene TRBV5-1; TRBD1 matches 11 bases. Germline CDR1 and CDR2: SGHRS and YFSETQ. This CDR3 contains 14 residues. J lost 3 bases, V lost 6 bases, and 4 bases had no gene match. CDR3 in amino acids: CASTGTGGYYGYTF. The CDR3 region has the DNA TGCGCCAGCACCGGGACAGGGGGGTACTATGGCTACACCTTC.

This chain joins TRBV5-4 and TRBJ1-2; 9 bases map to TRBD1. The V segment lost 3 bases and the J segment 4 bases; nucleotides outside the gene matches: 10. The germline CDR1 and CDR2 sequences are SGHNT and YYREEE (reference sequence). The CDR3 consists of 16 residues. DNA for the CDR3: TGTGCCAGCAGCTCACAGGACAGGGGCGGGGGCTATGGCTACACCTTC. Protein: CASSSQDRGGGYGYTF.

This CDR3 reads CASSQDGAGGDIQYF. Written as DNA, the CDR3 is TGCGCCAGCAGCCAAGATGGAGCAGGCGGGGACATTCAGTACTTC. The V gene is TRBV4-1, the J gene TRBJ2-4; tentatively, D is TRBD2 (6 bases). The CDR3 extends over 15 amino acids. Germline values: CDR1 MGHRA, CDR2 YSYEKL. The germline V and J ends were trimmed by 0 bases and 8 bases, with 14 bases remaining between them.